This T cell receptor (beta chain) was sequenced for a study of regulatory T cells in long-lasting Graves disease. The time point is: newly diagnosed GD, antithyroid drugs for less than 3 months. Scientists built the TCR library using RNA that was extracted from PBMCs. EDTA tubes received around 9.9 milliliters of collected peripheral blood. Many counts were recorded for this clonotype. CDR3 regions were amplified by Arm-PCR using iRepertoire HTBI primers to build TCR beta libraries. TCRdb re-called the multiplex PCR reads through MiXCR, storing one row per CDR3 protein. The sample shows roughly 410,000 distinct CDR3 sequences, approximately 16% of them seen only once. These data also featured in a second study, about T cells in Graves' hyperthyroidism and ophthalmopathy. That report adds: Among thyroid clonotypes expanded above 0.001, most also appeared in blood.

This specimen consisted of peripheral blood mononuclear cells (PBMCs), obtained at new diagnosis, from a patient treated with antithyroid drugs. The sequence was obtained from a woman aged 40 to 50 with Graves disease.

The CDR3 nucleotides read TGTGCCAGCAGGGACAGGAGCCACACTGAAGCTTTCTTT. Encoded protein: CASRDRSHTEAFF. The V gene is TRBV6-1, the J gene TRBJ1-1; 7 bases are shared with TRBD1. With 6 bases clipped from V and 3 bases from J, the junction kept 4 bases outside the gene matches. Germline V lookup: CDR1 MNHNS, CDR2 SASEGT. The CDR3 has 13 residues.